The 3 T cell receptor beta chains presented below share a single source sample, sequenced in a study of T-cell reconstitution after alpha-beta-depleted transplantation in children. A TCRbeta library incorporating unique molecular identifiers was prepared. Each CDR3 protein gets one entry after TCRdb re-called the PCR reads with MiXCR. This sample has approximately 210,000 distinct CDR3 sequences, with approximately 19% found just once. The specimen was PBMCs, mostly from graft donor cells, collected 360 days after TCRalphabeta/CD19-depleted stem cell transplant. These receptors all come from a male patient aged 2-15 years who had a stem cell transplant for acute lymphoblastic leukemia, so the T cells may come from the graft donor.

This clonotype was detected only a few times. This sequence joins TRBV7-2 and TRBJ2-4; 7 bases align to TRBD2. V lost 0 bases and J lost 6; bases outside the gene matches: 5. Germline V gene sequence: CDR1 SGHTA, CDR2 FQGNSA. The CDR3 consists of 15 residues. The CDR3 coding sequence is TGTGCCAGCAGCTTAGCGAGCGGGGTTGGAAACATTCAGTACTTC. Protein sequence: CASSLASGVGNIQYF.

The chain joins TRBV11-2 to TRBJ2-2, with no clear D. The CDR3 totals 15 residues. Trimming removed 1 base at V and 3 bases at J, with 9 bases between. The germline gives CDR1 SGHAT, CDR2 FQNNGV. For the CDR3, the DNA is TGTGCCAGCAGCTTAGCGGAACTTTACACCGGGGAGCTGTTTTTT. It encodes CASSLAELYTGELFF.

Turning to this clonotype: One end of the junction fails to match germline, which may point to a read error. The chain couples TRBV6-1 to TRBJ2-6; D is perhaps TRBD2 (6 bases). Germline V gene sequence: CDR1 MNHNS, CDR2 SASEGT. The CDR3 has 17 residues. The CDR3 region is CASREGTGVGGANVLTF. CDR3 DNA sequence: TGTGCCAGCAGGGAAGGGACGGGGGTTGGTGGGGCCAACGTCCTGACTTTC.